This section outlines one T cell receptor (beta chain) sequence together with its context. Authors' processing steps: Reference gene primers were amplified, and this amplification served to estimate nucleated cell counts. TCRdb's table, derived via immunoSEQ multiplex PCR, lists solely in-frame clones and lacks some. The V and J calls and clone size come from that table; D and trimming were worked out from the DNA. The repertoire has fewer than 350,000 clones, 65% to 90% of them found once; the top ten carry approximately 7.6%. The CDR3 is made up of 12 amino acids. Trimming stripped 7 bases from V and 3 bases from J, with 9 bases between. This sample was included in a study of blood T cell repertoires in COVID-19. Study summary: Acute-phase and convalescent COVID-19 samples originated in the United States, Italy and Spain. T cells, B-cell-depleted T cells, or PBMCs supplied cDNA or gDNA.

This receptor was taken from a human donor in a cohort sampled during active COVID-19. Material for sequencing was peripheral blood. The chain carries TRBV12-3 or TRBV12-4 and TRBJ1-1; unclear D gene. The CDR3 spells CASKQPYTEAFF. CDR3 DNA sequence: TGTGCCAGCAAACAACCGTACACTGAAGCTTTCTTT.